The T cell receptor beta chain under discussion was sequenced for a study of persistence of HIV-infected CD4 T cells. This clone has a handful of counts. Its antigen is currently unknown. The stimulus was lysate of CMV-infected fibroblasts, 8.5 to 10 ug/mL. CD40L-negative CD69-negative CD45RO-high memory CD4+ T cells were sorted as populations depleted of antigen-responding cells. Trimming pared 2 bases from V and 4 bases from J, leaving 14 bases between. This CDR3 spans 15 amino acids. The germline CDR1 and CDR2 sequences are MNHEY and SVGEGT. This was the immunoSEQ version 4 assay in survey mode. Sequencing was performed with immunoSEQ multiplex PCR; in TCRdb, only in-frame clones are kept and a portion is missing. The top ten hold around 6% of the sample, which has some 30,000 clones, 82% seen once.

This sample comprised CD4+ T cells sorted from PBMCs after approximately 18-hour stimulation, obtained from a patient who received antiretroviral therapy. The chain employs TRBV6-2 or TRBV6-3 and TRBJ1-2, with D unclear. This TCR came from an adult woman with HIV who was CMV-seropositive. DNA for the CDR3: TGTGCCAGCAGTTACATCCAACCAGGAGTCTATGGCTACACCTTC. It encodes CASSYIQPGVYGYTF.